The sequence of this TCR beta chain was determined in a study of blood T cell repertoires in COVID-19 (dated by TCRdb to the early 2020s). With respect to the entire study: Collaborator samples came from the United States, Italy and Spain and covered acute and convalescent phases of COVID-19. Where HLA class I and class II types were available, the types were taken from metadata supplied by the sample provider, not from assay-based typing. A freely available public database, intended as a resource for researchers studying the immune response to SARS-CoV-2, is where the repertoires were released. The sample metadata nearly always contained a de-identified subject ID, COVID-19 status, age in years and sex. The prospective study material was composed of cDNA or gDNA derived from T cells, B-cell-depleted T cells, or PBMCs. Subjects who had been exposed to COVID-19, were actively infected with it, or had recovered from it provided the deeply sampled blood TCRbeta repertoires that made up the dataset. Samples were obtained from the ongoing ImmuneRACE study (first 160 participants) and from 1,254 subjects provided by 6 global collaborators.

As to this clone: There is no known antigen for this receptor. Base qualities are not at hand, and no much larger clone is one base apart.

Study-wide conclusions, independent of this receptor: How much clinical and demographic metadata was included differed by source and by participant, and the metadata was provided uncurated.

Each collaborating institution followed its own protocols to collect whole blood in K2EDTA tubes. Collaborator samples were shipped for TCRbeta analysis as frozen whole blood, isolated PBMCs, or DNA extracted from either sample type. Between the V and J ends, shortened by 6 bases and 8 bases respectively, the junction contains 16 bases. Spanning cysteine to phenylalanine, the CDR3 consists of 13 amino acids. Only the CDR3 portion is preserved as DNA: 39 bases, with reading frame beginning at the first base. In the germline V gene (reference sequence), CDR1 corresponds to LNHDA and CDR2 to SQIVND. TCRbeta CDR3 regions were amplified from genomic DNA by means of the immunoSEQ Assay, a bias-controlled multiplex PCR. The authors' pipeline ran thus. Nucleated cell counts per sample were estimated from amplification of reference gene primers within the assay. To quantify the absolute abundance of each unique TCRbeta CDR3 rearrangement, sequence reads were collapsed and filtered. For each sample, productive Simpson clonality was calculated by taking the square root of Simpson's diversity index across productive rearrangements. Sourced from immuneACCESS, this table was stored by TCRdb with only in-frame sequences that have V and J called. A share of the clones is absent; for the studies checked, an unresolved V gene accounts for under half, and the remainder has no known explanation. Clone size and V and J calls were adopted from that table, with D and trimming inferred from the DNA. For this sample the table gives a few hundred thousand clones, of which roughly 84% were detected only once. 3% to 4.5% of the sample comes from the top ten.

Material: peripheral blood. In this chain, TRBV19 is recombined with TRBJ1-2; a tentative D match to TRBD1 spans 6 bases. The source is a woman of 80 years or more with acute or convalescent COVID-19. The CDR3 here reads CASRGTGPRGYTF. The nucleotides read TGTGCCAGTAGGGGAACAGGGCCTCGGGGCTACACCTTC.